The clone carrying this T cell receptor beta chain was observed a handful of times. Sequencing used immunoSEQ multiplex PCR; TCRdb keeps in-frame clones, though not all of them. The sample holds some 450,000 clones, around 91% seen once. This specimen comes from a study of Ad26.COV2.S vaccination and SARS-CoV-2 variants. CDR1 SEHNR and CDR2 FQNEAQ come from the germline V gene (reference sequence). The V gene lost 3 bases and the J gene lost 6 bases, with 11 bases spanning the gap. CDR3 length: 14 amino acids. Treatment denoted: around 19 received Ad26.COV2.S at low or high dose, single or two shots; a few received placebo; per-sample allocation not given. Following the first vaccine or placebo injection, samples were taken on day 63. This Boston cohort included adults aged 18-55 years.

The source is a person between 18 and 59 years old who received the Ad26.COV2.S COVID-19 vaccine or a placebo. The starting material was peripheral blood, obtained in a trial of Ad26.COV2.S vaccine versus placebo. The genes are TRBV7-9 and TRBJ2-2; D call uncertain. DNA of the CDR3: TGTGCCAGCAGCTTGGGGTACCAGCCCGGGGAGCTGTTTTTT. Translated, it gives CASSLGYQPGELFF.